The 20 T cell receptor beta chains reported below all come from one sample, sequenced in a study of blood T cell repertoires in COVID-19. Sequencing was performed with immunoSEQ multiplex PCR; in TCRdb, only in-frame clones are kept and a portion is missing. In the table there are fewer than 500,000 clones, 85% to 90% of which are singletons. Material for sequencing was peripheral blood. The receptors stem from a man between 18 and 35 years old with COVID-19, enrolled during active disease.

The J gene is TRBJ1-5, the V gene TRBV24-1, with 7 positions matching TRBD1. Germline V gene data show CDR1 as KGHDR and CDR2 as SFDVKD. V trimming: 9 bases; J trimming: 3 bases; junction bases outside the gene matches: 4. The CDR3 is made up of 13 amino acids. CDR3 loop: CATGTVANQPQHF. The CDR3 DNA reads as TGTGCCACCGGGACAGTCGCCAATCAGCCCCAGCATTTT.

The genes are TRBV9 and TRBJ2-7; the match to TRBD1 covers 7 bases. With V trimmed by 4 bases and J by 6 bases, 16 bases remained unmatched. The CDR3 consists of 16 residues. The germline V gene has CDR1 SGDLS and CDR2 YYNGEE. CDR3 DNA: TGTGCCAGCAGCCCGCAACCCACAGGGGCATCGGGCGAGCAGTACTTC. Protein product: CASSPQPTGASGEQYF.

The V and J genes are TRBV6-1 and TRBJ2-7; D gene uncertain. V was cut by 2 bases and J by 0 bases, with 8 bases left in between. The CDR3 sequence is 14 residues long. Germline CDR1 and CDR2: MNHNS and SASEGT. CDR3 region: CASSELGRSYEQYF. Written as DNA, the CDR3 is TGTGCCAGCAGTGAACTCGGTCGCTCCTACGAGCAGTACTTC.

The chain combines TRBV18 with TRBJ2-1; TRBD2 might be the D (5 bases). The germline V gene has CDR1 KGHSH and CDR2 LQKENI. This CDR3 comprises 15 residues. The V end lost 3 bases, the J end lost 4 bases, and 13 bases lay between the germline ends. The CDR3 spells CASSPSLAEYNEQFF. The CDR3 nucleotides read TGTGCCAGCTCACCGTCGCTAGCTGAATACAATGAGCAGTTCTTC.

The chain recombines TRBV6-5 with TRBJ2-7; 7 nucleotides agree with TRBD2. Germline V gives CDR1 MNHEY, CDR2 SVGAGI. The CDR3 totals 15 residues. Trimming took 7 bases from V and 1 from J; bases not matched to a gene: 10. CDR3: CASKREGSGSYEQYF. Here the CDR3 DNA reads TGTGCCAGCAAGAGGGAGGGATCGGGGTCCTACGAGCAGTACTTC.

This sequence joins TRBV11-2 and TRBJ2-7, with a tentative D call TRBD2 (6 bases). The length of the CDR3 is 15 residues. In germline, CDR1 is SGHAT, CDR2 FQNNGV. V was pared by 1 base and J by 0 bases, with 10 bases between. DNA of the CDR3: TGTGCCAGCAGCTTAGGGGGTAGCGGCTCCTACGAGCAGTACTTC. Its translation: CASSLGGSGSYEQYF.

The chain recombines TRBV18 with TRBJ1-1; D may be TRBD1 (5 bases). The CDR3 has 15 residues. In germline, CDR1 is KGHSH, CDR2 LQKENI. Trimming pared 3 bases from V and 0 bases from J, leaving 11 bases between. The DNA of the CDR3 is TGTGCCAGCTCACCTCAGGGCGGCATGAACACTGAAGCTTTCTTT. Translated: CASSPQGGMNTEAFF.

This chain uses TRBV27 with TRBJ2-7; tentative D call: TRBD1 (5 bases). The CDR3 is 14 residues long. The V gene lost 5 bases and the J gene lost 2 bases, with 13 bases spanning the gap. Germline V CDR1 and CDR2: MNHEY, SMNVEV (reference sequence). CDR3 residues: CASSDDLTAYEQYF. In DNA form, the CDR3 reads TGTGCCAGCAGTGACGACCTGACAGCCTACGAGCAGTACTTC.

The rearrangement links TRBV2 to TRBJ1-2, with D possibly TRBD1 on 6 matching bases. V was trimmed by 6 bases and J by 4 bases, leaving 12 bases between them. Looked up from germline, CDR1 is SNHLY and CDR2 is FYNNEI. This CDR3 comprises 13 residues. The CDR3 nucleotides are TGTGCCAGCAGGGGGGACAAAACCTATGGCTACACCTTC. This sequence encodes CASRGDKTYGYTF.

V gene TRBV6-6 combines with J gene TRBJ2-1; TRBD2 might be the D (6 bases). V was shortened by 6 bases and J by 0 bases, with 6 bases between the two germline ends. The CDR3 spans 13 residues. Germline loops: CDR1 MNHNY, CDR2 SVGAGI (reference sequence). The CDR3 DNA reads as TGTGCCAGCAGGGGGGGCTCCTACAATGAGCAGTTCTTC. Protein: CASRGGSYNEQFF.

The genes are TRBV9 and TRBJ2-7; 9 bases line up with TRBD2. The CDR3 extends over 14 amino acids. Germline CDR1 and CDR2: SGDLS and YYNGEE. The V segment lost 4 bases and the J segment 7 bases; nucleotides outside the gene matches: 9. This CDR3 reads CASSPRTSVGEQYF. CDR3 in DNA: TGTGCCAGCAGCCCGCGGACTAGCGTGGGGGAGCAGTACTTC.

The chain employs TRBV6-2 or TRBV6-3 and TRBJ1-2; D not resolved. The CDR3 length is 13 residues. Trimming removed 2 bases at V and 4 bases at J, with 8 bases between. CDR1 and CDR2 (germline): MNHEY, SVGEGT. CDR3 in amino acids: CASSYEGAYGYTF. CDR3 bases: TGTGCCAGCAGTTACGAGGGAGCCTATGGCTACACCTTC.

The rearrangement uses TRBV6-5 and TRBJ2-2; the D gene is possibly TRBD2 (5 bases). CDR1 and CDR2 (germline): MNHEY, SVGAGI. The germline V and J ends were trimmed by 6 bases and 7 bases, with 9 bases remaining between them. The CDR3 consists of 12 residues. The CDR3 sequence: CASRRVGGELFF. Here the CDR3 DNA reads TGTGCCAGCAGGAGGGTGGGCGGGGAGCTGTTTTTT.

The chain joins TRBV5-4 to TRBJ2-5; 9 nucleotides match TRBD1. With 2 bases clipped from V and 2 bases from J, the junction kept 1 base outside the gene matches. Germline V gene data show CDR1 as SGHNT and CDR2 as YYREEE (reference sequence). CDR3 length: 14 residues. The CDR3 DNA reads as TGTGCCAGCAGCTTCGGACAGGGGCAAGAGACCCAGTACTTC. Translation: CASSFGQGQETQYF.

V and J are TRBV5-5 and TRBJ1-4, with D tentatively TRBD1 (5 bases). The germline V gene has CDR1 SGHKS and CDR2 YYEKEE (reference sequence). V was pared by 3 bases and J by 7 bases, with 16 bases between. The CDR3 contains 15 residues. CDR3 bases: TGTGCCAGCAGCTCACCTCCGGGGGGTGGTGAAAAACTGTTTTTT. Amino acid sequence: CASSSPPGGGEKLFF.

The V gene is TRBV28, the J gene TRBJ2-4; 7 positions agree with TRBD2. J lost 15 bases, V lost 4 bases, and 18 bases had no gene match. This CDR3 spans 15 amino acids. CDR1 and CDR2 (germline): MDHEN, SYDVKM. The CDR3 loop is CASSSKFDVGGFRYF. The CDR3 nucleotides are TGTGCCAGCAGTTCAAAGTTCGATGTGGGGGGGTTTAGGTACTTC.

The chain combines TRBV10-3 with TRBJ2-7; 8 bases line up with TRBD1. Germline V gene lookup returns CDR1 ENHRY and CDR2 SYGVKD. The ends lost 5 bases at V and 2 bases at J; junction bases unmatched: 5. The CDR3 is 14 amino acids. CDR3 coding DNA: TGTGCCATCAGTCTAGACAGGGGACCCTACGAGCAGTACTTC. It encodes CAISLDRGPYEQYF.

The chain couples TRBV7-9 to TRBJ2-3, with 11 bases fitting TRBD1. Germline CDR1 is SEHNR and CDR2 is FQNEAQ (reference sequence). The V and J ends lost 3 bases and 8 bases, in that order; junction bases with no gene match: 7. The CDR3 is made up of 15 amino acids. The CDR3 reads CASSLVGTGGTTQYF. The CDR3, as DNA: TGTGCCAGCAGCTTGGTCGGGACAGGGGGAACTACGCAGTATTTT.

The rearrangement joins TRBV6-5 to TRBJ1-1; D remains ambiguous. This CDR3 spans 12 amino acids. V was clipped by 5 bases and J by 10 bases, with 14 bases between them. Germline V gene data show CDR1 as MNHEY and CDR2 as SVGAGI. The CDR3 DNA reads TGTGCCAGCAGTCTACCGAGGGAGGGAGCTTTCTTT. It codes for CASSLPREGAFF.

The V and J genes are TRBV20-1 and TRBJ2-3; unclear D gene. The V gene lost 6 bases and the J gene lost 8 bases, with 9 bases spanning the gap. This CDR3 region has 10 residues. Germline CDR1 reads DFQATT; CDR2 reads SNEGSKA (reference sequence). The CDR3 loop reads CSALGGTQYF. For the CDR3, the DNA is TGCAGTGCCCTAGGCGGTACGCAGTATTTT.